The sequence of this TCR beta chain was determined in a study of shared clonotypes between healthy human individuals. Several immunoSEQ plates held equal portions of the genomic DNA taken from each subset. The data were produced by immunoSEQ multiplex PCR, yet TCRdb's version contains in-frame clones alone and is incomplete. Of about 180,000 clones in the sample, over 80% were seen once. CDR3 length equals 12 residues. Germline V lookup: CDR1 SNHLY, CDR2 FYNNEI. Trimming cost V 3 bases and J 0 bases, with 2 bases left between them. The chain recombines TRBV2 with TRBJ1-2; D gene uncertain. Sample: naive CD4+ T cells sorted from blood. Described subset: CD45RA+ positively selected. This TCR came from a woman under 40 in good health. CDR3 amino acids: CASSEANYGYTF. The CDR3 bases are TGTGCCAGCAGTGAGGCTAACTATGGCTACACCTTC.